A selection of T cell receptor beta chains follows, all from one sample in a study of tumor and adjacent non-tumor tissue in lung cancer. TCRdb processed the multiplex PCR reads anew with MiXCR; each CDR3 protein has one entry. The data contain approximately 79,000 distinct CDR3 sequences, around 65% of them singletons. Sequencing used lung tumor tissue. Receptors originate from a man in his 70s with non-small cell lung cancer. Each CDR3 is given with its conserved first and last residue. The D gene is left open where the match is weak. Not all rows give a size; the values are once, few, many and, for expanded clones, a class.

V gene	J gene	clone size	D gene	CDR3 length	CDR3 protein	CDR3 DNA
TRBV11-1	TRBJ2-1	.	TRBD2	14	CASSSLAESNEQFF	TGTGCCAGCAGCTCGCTAGCGGAGTCAAATGAGCAGTTCTTC
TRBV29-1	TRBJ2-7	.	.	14	CSGKDSTYSYEQYF	TGCAGCGGGAAGGACAGCACATATTCCTATGAGCAGTACTTC
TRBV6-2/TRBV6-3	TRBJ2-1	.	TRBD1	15	CASSFLTGVSNEQFF	TGTGCCAGCAGTTTCCTGACAGGGGTCAGCAATGAGCAGTTCTTC
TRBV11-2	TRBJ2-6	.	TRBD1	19	CASSSPRGRGGPGVNALTF	TGTGCCAGCAGCTCCCCGAGGGGAAGAGGGGGCCCTGGGGTCAACGCCCTGACTTTC
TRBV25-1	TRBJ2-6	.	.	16	CANSDSTFSGANVLTF	TGTGCCAACAGTGATTCAACCTTCTCTGGGGCCAACGTCCTGACTTTC
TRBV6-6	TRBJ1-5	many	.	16	CASSYYTDYSNQPQHF	TGTGCCAGCAGTTACTACACGGACTATAGCAATCAGCCCCAGCATTTT
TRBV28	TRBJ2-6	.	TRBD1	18	CVSSLPGQGRRGANVLTF	TGTGTCAGCAGTTTGCCGGGACAGGGAAGGCGTGGGGCCAACGTCCTGACTTTC
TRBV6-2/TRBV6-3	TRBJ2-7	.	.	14	CASTYRGGPYEQYF	TGTGCCAGCACTTACCGAGGGGGACCCTACGAGCAGTACTTC
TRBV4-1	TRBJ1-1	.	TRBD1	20	CASSPTGPGTGGVINTEAFF	TGCGCCAGCAGCCCTACGGGACCCGGGACAGGGGGCGTAATAAACACTGAAGCTTTCTTT
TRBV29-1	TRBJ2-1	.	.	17	CSAYNPRFRLVENEQFF	TGCAGCGCCTACAACCCGCGGTTCAGACTAGTGGAGAACGAGCAGTTCTTC
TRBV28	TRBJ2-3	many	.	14	CASRTGSFTDTQYF	TGTGCCAGCAGGACAGGATCCTTCACAGATACGCAGTATTTT
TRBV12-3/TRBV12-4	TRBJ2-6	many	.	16	CASSFLGGAGANVLTF	TGTGCCAGCAGTTTTCTTGGGGGGGCAGGGGCCAACGTCCTGACTTTC
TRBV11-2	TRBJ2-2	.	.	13	CASSLTNAGELFF	TGTGCCAGTAGCTTAACGAACGCCGGGGAGCTGTTTTTT
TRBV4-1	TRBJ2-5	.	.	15	CASGQVVSRAETQYF	TGCGCAAGCGGCCAAGTGGTCAGCAGGGCTGAGACCCAGTACTTC
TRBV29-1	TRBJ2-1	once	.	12	CSVNSLATEEFF	TGCAGTGTTAACTCTTTGGCGACTGAGGAGTTCTTC
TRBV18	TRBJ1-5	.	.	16	CASSSLPSQLNQPQHF	TGTGCCAGCTCATCGCTCCCCAGTCAGTTGAATCAGCCCCAGCATTTT
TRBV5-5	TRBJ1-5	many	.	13	CASSLFSNQPRHF	TGTGCCAGCAGCTTATTTAGCAATCAGCCCCGGCATTTT
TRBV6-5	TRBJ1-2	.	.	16	CTSSYYGRVNYYGYTF	TGTACCAGCAGTTACTATGGGAGAGTAAACTACTATGGCTATACCTTC
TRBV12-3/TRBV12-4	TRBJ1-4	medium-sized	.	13	CASSLSGGEKLFF	TGTGCCAGCAGTCTCTCCGGGGGCGAAAAACTGTTTTTT
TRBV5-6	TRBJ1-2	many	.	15	CASSFVGARYNGYTF	TGTGCCAGCAGCTTTGTGGGGGCCAGGTACAATGGCTACACCTTC
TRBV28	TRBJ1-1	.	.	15	CVSSPGGEGNTEAFF	TGTGTCAGCAGCCCCGGAGGGGAAGGGAACACTGAAGCTTTCTTT
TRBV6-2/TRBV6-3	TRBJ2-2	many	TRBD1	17	CASQFGSGGLNTGELFF	TGTGCCAGCCAGTTTGGGTCAGGGGGCCTAAACACCGGGGAGCTGTTTTTT
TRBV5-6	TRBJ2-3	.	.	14	CACSPDGRTDTQYF	TGTGCCTGCAGCCCGGATGGACGCACAGATACGCAGTATTTT
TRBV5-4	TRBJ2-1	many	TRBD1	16	CASSLRTGVSYNEQFF	TGTGCCAGCAGCTTGAGGACAGGGGTTTCCTACAATGAGCAGTTCTTC
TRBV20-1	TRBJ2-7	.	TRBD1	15	CSAPRDREAFYEQYF	TGCAGTGCTCCGCGGGACAGGGAAGCGTTCTACGAGCAGTACTTC
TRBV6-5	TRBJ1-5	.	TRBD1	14	CTRSRDRVQGVKHF	TGTACCAGGAGCCGGGACAGGGTCCAAGGGGTAAAGCATTTT
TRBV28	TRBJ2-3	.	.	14	CASRLDSNTDTQYF	TGTGCCAGCAGGCTCGACAGTAACACAGATACGCAGTATTTT
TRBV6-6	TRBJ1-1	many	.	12	CASRYRGTEAFF	TGTGCCAGCAGATATAGGGGTACTGAGGCTTTCTTT
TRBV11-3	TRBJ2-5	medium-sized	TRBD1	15	CASSLGDRVKETQYF	TGTGCCAGCAGCTTAGGGGACAGGGTCAAGGAGACCCAGTACTTC
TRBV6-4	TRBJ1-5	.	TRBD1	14	CASSERQGDQPQHF	TGTGCCAGCAGTGAACGCCAGGGGGATCAGCCCCAACATTTT
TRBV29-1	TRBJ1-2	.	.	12	CSDLTVSYGCTF	.
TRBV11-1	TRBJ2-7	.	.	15	CAGSLRGRTSYEQYF	TGTGCCGGCAGCCTAAGAGGACGTACCTCCTACGAGCAGTACTTC